This T cell receptor beta chain was observed in a study of blood T cell repertoires in COVID-19. Turning to the study itself: Samples taken during acute and convalescent COVID-19 were collected in the United States, Italy and Spain. T cells, B-cell-depleted T cells, or PBMCs provided the cDNA or gDNA that served as material.

This clone was observed once. In germline, CDR1 is SNHLY, CDR2 FYNNEI. The CDR3 sequence is 16 residues long. V gave up 7 bases and J gave up 6 bases; unmatched junction bases: 15. Per the original data handling: The authors estimated nucleated cell counts from reference gene primer amplification. TCRdb's table, derived via immunoSEQ multiplex PCR, lists solely in-frame clones and lacks some. V, J and clone size were drawn from that table, and D and trimming were deduced from the DNA. Found here are approximately 59,000 clones, roughly 81% of them singletons; the top ten hold 15% to 19%. The gene calls are TRBV2 and TRBJ2-1; 7 positions agree with TRBD2. The sequenced sample consisted of peripheral blood. The TCR was taken from a man older than 75 with acute or convalescent COVID-19. The CDR3, as DNA: TGTGCCAGCATCTACGGGCTAGCGGTCGGAATCAATGAGCAGTTCTTC. This gives the protein CASIYGLAVGINEQFF.